These 7 T cell receptor beta chains were all obtained from the same sample, sequenced in a study of T cell repertoires in aging, cancer and after chemotherapy. A mixed TRB-A/B primer pool amplified rearranged TRB by multiplex touch-down PCR. A single record per CDR3 protein comes from TCRdb applying MiXCR to the multiplex PCR reads. The sample lists about 4,900 distinct CDR3 sequences, over 45% occurring once. TCR beta rearrangements were amplified from peripheral blood genomic DNA. Material: blood. The receptors originated from a human donor in good health.

This chain uses TRBV29-1 with TRBJ1-4, with D unclear. Between the trimmed V and J ends, which lost 7 bases and 2 bases, there was a span of 11 bases. Germline-derived CDR1 and CDR2 are SQVTM and ANQGSEA. The CDR3 is 13 residues long. As DNA, the CDR3 is TGCAGCGCCCGAACGGGGACTAATGAAAAACTGTTTTTT. This encodes CSARTGTNEKLFF.

The CDR3, as DNA: TGTGCCAGCAGTGGACAGGAAAATCAGCCCCAGCATTTT. It specifies CASSGQENQPQHF. The chain couples TRBV6-2 or TRBV6-3 to TRBJ1-5; 7 bases match TRBD1. Unmatched junction bases numbered 2, after V lost 5 bases and J lost 4 bases. The CDR3 consists of 13 residues. CDR1 and CDR2 from the germline V gene are MNHEY and SVGEGT.

This clonotype has a handful of counts. The CDR3: CAWSSGIGQGNEQYF. CDR3 in DNA: TGTGCCTGGAGTAGCGGTATAGGACAGGGCAACGAGCAGTACTTC. The rearrangement links TRBV30 to TRBJ2-7, with TRBD1 matching over 8 bases. CDR3 length: 15 amino acids. V gave up 2 bases and J gave up 5 bases; unmatched junction bases: 11. Germline values: CDR1 GTSNPN, CDR2 SVGIG (reference sequence).

V is TRBV24-1 and J is TRBJ2-2, with a tentative D call TRBD2 (5 bases). Germline lookup yields CDR1 KGHDR and CDR2 SFDVKD. The germline V and J ends were trimmed by 4 bases and 7 bases, with 9 bases remaining between them. The CDR3 spans 13 residues. In nucleotides, the CDR3 is TGTGCCACCAGTGAACTAGGTGACGGGGAGCTGTTTTTT. Translating it yields CATSELGDGELFF.

For the CDR3, the DNA is TGTGCCAGCAGCTTAAGGGGGGCCTACTGGGGCTACACCTTC. Encoded protein: CASSLRGAYWGYTF. The chain employs TRBV7-9 and TRBJ1-2; D might be TRBD1 (6 bases). Deletions cut 2 bases from V and 8 bases from J, with 15 bases between. CDR1 and CDR2 from the germline V gene are SEHNR and FQNEAQ (reference sequence). The CDR3 has 14 residues.

On this clonotype itself: A read error may produce the germline difference seen at one junction end. The genes are TRBV5-3 and TRBJ1-2, with D perhaps TRBD1 (6 bases). TRBV5-3 counts as an open reading frame of uncertain function. The CDR3 spans 14 residues. The CDR3 DNA is TGCGCCAGCAGCGCGGAGGGGGGTGACTATGGCTACACCTTC. It encodes CASSAEGGDYGYTF.

There are a few counts of this clonotype. The V call is TRBV6-1, the J call TRBJ2-6; no reliable D call. There are 13 residues in the CDR3. Germline lookup yields CDR1 MNHNS and CDR2 SASEGT. Trimming cost V 2 bases and J 12 bases, with 11 bases left between them. The CDR3 reads CASSERLSTVLTF. As DNA, the CDR3 is TGTGCCAGCAGTGAAAGACTGTCCACCGTCCTGACTTTC.